The 8 T cell receptor beta chains below all came from one sample that was sequenced in a study of blood T cells in healthy people across ages. For the second PCR, which ran for about 6 to 12 cycles, a sample-barcoded 5' primer and a J-beta primer mix were used. TCRdb reanalysed the 5' RACE reads using MiXCR and keeps one entry per CDR3 protein. The sample carries nearly 800,000 distinct CDR3 sequences, 56% recorded once. Sequenced input: blood. The source of these receptors is a man aged 35 to 55 in good health.

This clonotype was found many times. V gene TRBV7-2 combines with J gene TRBJ2-7; no definite D call. The CDR3 spans 13 residues. Germline CDR1 is SGHTA and CDR2 is FQGNSA. V lost 3 bases and J 7 bases, leaving 13 bases between the germline ends. Here the CDR3 DNA reads TGTGCCAGCAGCTTCGAACCGATGGGGGAGCAGTACTTC. Protein product: CASSFEPMGEQYF.

This rearrangement joins TRBV20-1 to TRBJ2-1; the match to TRBD2 covers 11 bases. This CDR3 region has 15 residues. The germline V gene encodes CDR1 DFQATT and CDR2 SNEGSKA (reference sequence). Trimming at V came to 6 bases and at J to 9 bases, leaving 13 bases not matched to a gene. The DNA for the CDR3 is TGCAGTGCCCAGACCGGGACTAGCGGTCCGGGTGAGCAGTTCTTC. Encoded protein: CSAQTGTSGPGEQFF.

The chain carries TRBV15 and TRBJ2-7; D may be TRBD1 (6 bases). Germline V lookup: CDR1 LNHNV, CDR2 YYDKDF (reference sequence). Trimming left V 5 bases short and J 3 bases short, with 17 bases between. The CDR3 spans 15 residues. The CDR3 reads CATSSTLTGRYEQYF. The CDR3, as DNA: TGTGCCACCAGCTCAACGCTGACAGGTCGCTACGAGCAGTACTTC.

The chain has TRBV3-1 and TRBJ1-1, with D unresolved. The CDR3 contains 14 residues. Per germline, CDR1 LGHDT and CDR2 YNNKEL (reference sequence). Trimming pared 1 base from V and 6 bases from J, leaving 12 bases between. The CDR3 sequence is CASSQASGPAEAFF. In DNA, the CDR3 is TGTGCCAGCAGCCAAGCGTCAGGCCCGGCTGAAGCTTTCTTT.

This clonotype was seen ten or more times. The chain recombines TRBV29-1 with TRBJ2-1; 8 bases line up with TRBD1. The CDR3 has 14 amino acids. Germline V gives CDR1 SQVTM, CDR2 ANQGSEA. The J segment lost 8 bases and the V segment lost 3 bases, leaving 9 bases of the junction unmatched. The CDR3 sequence is CSVDGPGGMYEQFF. CDR3 DNA sequence: TGCAGCGTTGACGGGCCAGGGGGCATGTATGAGCAGTTCTTC.

The chain joins TRBV9 to TRBJ2-1; D possibly matches TRBD1 or TRBD2 (5 bases each). The length of the CDR3 is 15 residues. Germline assignment: CDR1 SGDLS and CDR2 YYNGEE. Trimming removed 6 bases from V and 5 bases from J, with 18 bases in between. The CDR3 protein is CASMMGVPEHNEQFF. The CDR3 DNA sequence: TGTGCCAGCATGATGGGGGTTCCCGAGCACAATGAGCAGTTCTTC.

The chain combines TRBV6-1 with TRBJ1-1; D gene unclear. V was shortened by 2 bases and J by 1 base, with 17 bases between the two germline ends. Germline CDR1 reads MNHNS; CDR2 reads SASEGT. This CDR3 has 17 residues. The chain's CDR3 is CASSEIRSRAENTEAFF. CDR3 bases: TGTGCCAGCAGTGAAATAAGGAGTAGGGCAGAGAACACTGAAGCTTTCTTT.

The rearrangement joins TRBV7-2 to TRBJ2-7; 7 bases are a match to TRBD1. V lost 3 bases, J lost 4 bases, and 6 bases stayed unmatched. Germline V gene data show CDR1 as SGHTA and CDR2 as FQGNSA. This CDR3 comprises 14 residues. The CDR3 here is CASSFATGTYEQYF. The CDR3 DNA sequence: TGTGCCAGCAGCTTCGCGACAGGGACGTACGAGCAGTACTTC.